These 7 T cell receptor beta chains originate from one sample sequenced in a study of T cells expressing NK-cell markers (dated by TCRdb to 2019 to 2021). Library preparation employed 5' RACE. The run used an Illumina HiSeq 2000. TCRdb reprocessed the sequencing reads and holds a single record per CDR3 protein sequence, with no DNA. The sample table gives roughly 420,000 distinct CDR3 sequences. The ten largest clones capture less than 7.5% of the sample. The sample comprised blood T cells: a sorted CD56 or NKG2C T cell subset, CD4+ or CD8+ T cells, or bulk PBMC T cells (not recorded which). These receptors were taken from a woman aged 18-70 years in good health.

The chain uses TRBV7-3 and TRBJ2-1; TCRdb selects TRBD2, and the lack of DNA leaves this call unchecked. The CDR3 length is 14 residues. CDR1 and CDR2 from the germline V gene are SGHTA and FQGTGA. The CDR3 sequence: CASSSTSGRARQFF.

The chain combines TRBV29-1 with TRBJ2-1. The CDR3 spans 13 residues. CDR1 SQVTM and CDR2 ANQGSEA come from the germline V gene. The CDR3 spells CSSAGAAYNEQFF.

The chain combines TRBV12-3 or TRBV12-4 with TRBJ2-3; without DNA, the TCRdb call of TRBD1 cannot be checked. This CDR3 contains 15 residues. Here the CDR3 reads CASSFRPQGADTQYF.

This sequence joins TRBV5-1 and TRBJ1-2; TCRdb's D call of TRBD1 is untestable without DNA. From germline, CDR1 is SGHRS and CDR2 YFSETQ. The CDR3 is 13 residues long. The CDR3 spells CASRDGTGDGYTF.

The chain carries TRBV20-1 and TRBJ2-7; TCRdb picks TRBD1, but there is no DNA to check that call. Germline V lookup: CDR1 DFQATT, CDR2 SNEGSKA (reference sequence). The CDR3 covers 13 residues. CDR3 amino acids: CSARGGQGSEQYF.

This chain uses TRBV15 with TRBJ2-3; TCRdb calls TRBD1, which cannot be checked without DNA. Germline assignment: CDR1 LNHNV and CDR2 YYDKDF (reference sequence). The CDR3 runs 14 residues. This CDR3 reads CATSRPPREDTQYF. Based on the CDR3 plus reference TRBV15 and TRBJ2-3, the full variable domain is DAMVIQNPRYQVTQFGKPVTLSCSQTLNHNVMYWYQQKSSQAPKLLFHYYDKDFNNEADTPDNFQSRRPNTSFCFLDIRSPGLGDTAMYLCATSRPPREDTQYFGPGTRLTVL.

J is TRBJ2-6 and V is TRBV7-8; TCRdb gives TRBD2 as the D gene, but with no DNA this cannot be confirmed. The V gene's germline CDR1 is SGHVS and CDR2 FQNEAQ. The length of the CDR3 is 17 residues. The CDR3 loop is CASSRLAGSSGANVLTF.